The sequence of this T cell receptor (beta chain) was determined in a study of blood T cell repertoires in COVID-19. Across the study: The origin of the acute and convalescent COVID-19 samples was the United States, Italy and Spain. From T cells, B-cell-depleted T cells, or PBMCs came the material, which was cDNA or gDNA.

The CDR3 runs 21 residues. Original data processing: Amplification of reference gene primers provided the estimated nucleated cell counts. Assay used: immunoSEQ multiplex PCR; TCRdb lists only in-frame clones, some missing. Clonal size and the V and J genes are those of that table, whereas D and trimming came from the DNA. The data contain some 260,000 clones, roughly 85% of them singletons. The V and J genes are TRBV21-1 and TRBJ1-2; TRBD1 was called by the table and not checked on the DNA. TRBV21-1 is a documented pseudogene. The sequencing sample was made of peripheral blood. The TCR sequence derives from a man aged 18 to 29 with active or convalescent COVID-19. The CDR3 region is CASSLLAPNRRGQWYNYGYTF. The CDR3 coding sequence is TGTGCCAGCAGCCTCCTGGCCCCTAACAGAAGGGGTCAGTGGTATAACTATGGCTACACCTTC.